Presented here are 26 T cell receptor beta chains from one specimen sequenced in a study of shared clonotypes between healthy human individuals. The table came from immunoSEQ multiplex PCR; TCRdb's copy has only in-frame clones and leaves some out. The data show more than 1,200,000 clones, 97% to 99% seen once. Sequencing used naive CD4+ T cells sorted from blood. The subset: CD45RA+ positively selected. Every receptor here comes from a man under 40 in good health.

The CDR3 region is CASSPPGTLETQYF. Written as DNA, the CDR3 is TGTGCCAGCTCACCACCCGGGACACTAGAGACCCAGTACTTC. This chain joins TRBV18 and TRBJ2-5; D perhaps matches TRBD1 (6 bases). This CDR3 contains 14 residues. V lost 0 bases, J lost 4 bases, and 9 bases lay in between. The germline CDR1 and CDR2 sequences are KGHSH and LQKENI.

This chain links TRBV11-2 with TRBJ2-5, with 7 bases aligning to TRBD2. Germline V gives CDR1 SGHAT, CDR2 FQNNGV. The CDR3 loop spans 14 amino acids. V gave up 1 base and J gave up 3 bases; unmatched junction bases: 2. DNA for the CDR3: TGTGCCAGCAGCTTAGGGCTAGCGGAAGAGACCCAGTACTTC. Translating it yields CASSLGLAEETQYF.

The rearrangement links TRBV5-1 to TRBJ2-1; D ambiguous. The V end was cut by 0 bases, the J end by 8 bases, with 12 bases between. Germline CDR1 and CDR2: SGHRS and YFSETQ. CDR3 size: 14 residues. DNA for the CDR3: TGCGCCAGCAGCTTGGGTGGGGTTTCTTATGAGCAGTTCTTC. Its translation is CASSLGGVSYEQFF.

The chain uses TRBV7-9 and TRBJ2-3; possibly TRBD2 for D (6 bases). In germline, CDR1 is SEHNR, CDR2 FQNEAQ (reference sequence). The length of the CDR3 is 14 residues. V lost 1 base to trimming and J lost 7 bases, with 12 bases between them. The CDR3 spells CASSLGQGGNTQYF. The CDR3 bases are TGTGCCAGCAGCTTAGGGCAGGGAGGAAATACGCAGTATTTT.

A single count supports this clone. The chain's CDR3 is CASSPRAGELFF. The CDR3 DNA follows: TGTGCCAGCAGCCCCCGGGCCGGGGAGCTGTTTTTT. This chain connects TRBV7-2 to TRBJ2-2; D is uncertain. The CDR3 contains 12 residues. Germline CDR1 reads SGHTA; CDR2 reads FQGNSA. Trimming cost V 5 bases and J 6 bases, with 7 bases left between them.

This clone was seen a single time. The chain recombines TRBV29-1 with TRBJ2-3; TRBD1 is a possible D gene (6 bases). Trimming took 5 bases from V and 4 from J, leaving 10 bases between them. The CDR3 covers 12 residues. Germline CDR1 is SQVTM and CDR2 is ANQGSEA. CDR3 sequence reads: CSVSTGSDTQYF. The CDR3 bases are TGCAGCGTTTCGACAGGTTCAGATACGCAGTATTTT.

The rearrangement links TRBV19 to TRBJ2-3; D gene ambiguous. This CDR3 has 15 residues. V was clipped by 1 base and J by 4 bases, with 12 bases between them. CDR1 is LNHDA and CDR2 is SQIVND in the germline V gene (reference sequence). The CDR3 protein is CASSIVGSLPDTQYF. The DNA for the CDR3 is TGTGCCAGTAGTATAGTTGGTAGCCTGCCAGATACGCAGTATTTT.

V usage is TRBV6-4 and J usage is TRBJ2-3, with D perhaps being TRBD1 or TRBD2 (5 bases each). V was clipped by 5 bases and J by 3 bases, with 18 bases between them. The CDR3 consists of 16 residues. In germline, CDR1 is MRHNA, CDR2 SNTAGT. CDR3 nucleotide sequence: TGTGCCAGCAGTTACAGAGCGGAGAGGGGAACAGATACGCAGTATTTT. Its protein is CASSYRAERGTDTQYF.

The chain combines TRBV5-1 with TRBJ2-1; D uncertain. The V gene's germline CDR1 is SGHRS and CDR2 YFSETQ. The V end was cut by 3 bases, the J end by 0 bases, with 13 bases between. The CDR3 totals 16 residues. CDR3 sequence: CASSSLGSSSYNEQFF. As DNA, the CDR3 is TGCGCCAGCAGCTCCCTCGGTAGTAGCTCCTACAATGAGCAGTTCTTC.

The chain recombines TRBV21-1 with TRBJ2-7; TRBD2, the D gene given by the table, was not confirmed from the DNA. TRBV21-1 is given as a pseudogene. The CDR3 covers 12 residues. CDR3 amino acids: CASRGGSYEQYF. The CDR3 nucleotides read TGTGCCAGCAGGGGGGGTTCCTACGAGCAGTACTTC.

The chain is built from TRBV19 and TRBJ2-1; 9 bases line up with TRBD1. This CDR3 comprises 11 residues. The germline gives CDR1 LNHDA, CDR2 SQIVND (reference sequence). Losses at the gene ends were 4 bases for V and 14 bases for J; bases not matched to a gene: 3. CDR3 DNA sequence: TGTGCCAGTAGTACGGGACAGGGAAAGTTCTTC. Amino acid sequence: CASSTGQGKFF. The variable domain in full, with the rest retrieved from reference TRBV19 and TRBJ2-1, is DGGITQSPKYLFRKEGQNVTLSCEQNLNHDAMYWYRQDPGQGLRLIYYSQIVNDFQKGDIAEGYSVSREKKESFPLTVTSAQKNPTAFYLCASSTGQGKFFGPGTRLTVL.

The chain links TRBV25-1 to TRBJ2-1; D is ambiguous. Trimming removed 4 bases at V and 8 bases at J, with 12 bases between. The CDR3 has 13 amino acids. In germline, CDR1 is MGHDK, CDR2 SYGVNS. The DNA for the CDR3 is TGTGCCAGCAGTGCTGCTGCCGTGGATGAGCAGTTCTTC. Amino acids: CASSAAAVDEQFF.

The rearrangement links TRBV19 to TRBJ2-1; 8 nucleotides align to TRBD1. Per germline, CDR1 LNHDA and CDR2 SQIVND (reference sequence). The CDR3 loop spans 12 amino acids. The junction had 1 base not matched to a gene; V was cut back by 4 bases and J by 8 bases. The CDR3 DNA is TGTGCCAGTAGTACAGGGGGCCATGAGCAGTTCTTC. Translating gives CASSTGGHEQFF. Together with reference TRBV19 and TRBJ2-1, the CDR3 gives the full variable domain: DGGITQSPKYLFRKEGQNVTLSCEQNLNHDAMYWYRQDPGQGLRLIYYSQIVNDFQKGDIAEGYSVSREKKESFPLTVTSAQKNPTAFYLCASSTGGHEQFFGPGTRLTVL.

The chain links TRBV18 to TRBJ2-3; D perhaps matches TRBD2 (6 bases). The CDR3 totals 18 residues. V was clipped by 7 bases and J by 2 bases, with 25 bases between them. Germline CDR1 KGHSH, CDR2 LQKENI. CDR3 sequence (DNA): TGTGCCAGCTTAAAAGACCGGACTACCTACTTTTCCACAGATACGCAGTATTTT. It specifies CASLKDRTTYFSTDTQYF. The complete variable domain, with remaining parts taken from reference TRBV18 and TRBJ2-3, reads NAGVMQNPRHLVRRRGQEARLRCSPMKGHSHVYWYRQLPEEGLKFMVYLQKENIIDESGMPKERFSAEFPKEGPSILRIQQVVRGDSAAYFCASLKDRTTYFSTDTQYFGPGTRLTVL.

The DNA for the CDR3 is TGTGCCAGCAGTCAGCAAGGGGGCTCGGGTCAGCCCCAGCATTTT. Translated, it gives CASSQQGGSGQPQHF. This sequence joins TRBV28 and TRBJ1-5; TRBD1 aligns across 7 bases. The CDR3 has 15 amino acids. Germline CDR1 is MDHEN and CDR2 is SYDVKM. V trimming: 5 bases; J trimming: 6 bases; junction bases outside the gene matches: 10.

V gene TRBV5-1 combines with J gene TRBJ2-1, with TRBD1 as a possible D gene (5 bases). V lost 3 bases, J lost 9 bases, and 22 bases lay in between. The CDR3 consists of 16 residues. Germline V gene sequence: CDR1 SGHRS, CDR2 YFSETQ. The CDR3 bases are TGCGCCAGCAGCTGGGGCCCTCGGCCGAACAATGGTGAGCAGTTCTTC. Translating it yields CASSWGPRPNNGEQFF.

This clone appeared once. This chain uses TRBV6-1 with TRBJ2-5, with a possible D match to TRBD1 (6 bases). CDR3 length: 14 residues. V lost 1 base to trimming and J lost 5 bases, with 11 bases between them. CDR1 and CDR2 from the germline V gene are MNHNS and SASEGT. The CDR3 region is CASSEGTVLETQYF. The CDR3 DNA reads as TGTGCCAGCAGTGAAGGGACAGTCTTGGAGACCCAGTACTTC.

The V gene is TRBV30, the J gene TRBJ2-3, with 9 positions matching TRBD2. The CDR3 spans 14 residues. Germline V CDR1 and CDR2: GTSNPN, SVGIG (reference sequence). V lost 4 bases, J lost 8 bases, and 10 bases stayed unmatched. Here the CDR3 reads CAWTPASGTGTQYF. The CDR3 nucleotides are TGTGCCTGGACGCCGGCTAGCGGGACGGGTACGCAGTATTTT.

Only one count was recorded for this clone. The CDR3 sequence: CASSPIYQGGTDTQYF. CDR3 in DNA: TGTGCCAGCAGCCCAATATACCAGGGGGGCACAGATACGCAGTATTTT. The rearrangement joins TRBV11-2 to TRBJ2-3, with 7 bases aligning to TRBD1. CDR1 is SGHAT and CDR2 is FQNNGV in the germline V gene. V shed 5 bases, J shed 1 base, and the junction held 9 bases outside the gene matches. The CDR3 runs to 16 residues.

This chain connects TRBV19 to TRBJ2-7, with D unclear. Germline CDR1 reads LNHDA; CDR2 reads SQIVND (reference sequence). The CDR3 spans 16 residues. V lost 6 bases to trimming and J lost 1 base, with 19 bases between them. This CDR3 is CASRLSASSQSYEQYF. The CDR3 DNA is TGTGCCAGTAGACTTTCGGCGTCTTCCCAGTCCTACGAGCAGTACTTC.

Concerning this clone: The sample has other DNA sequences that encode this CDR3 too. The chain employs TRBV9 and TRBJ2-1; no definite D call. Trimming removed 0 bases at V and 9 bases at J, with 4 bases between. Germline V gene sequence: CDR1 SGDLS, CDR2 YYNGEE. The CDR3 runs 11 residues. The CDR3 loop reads CASSVGGEQFF. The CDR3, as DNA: TGTGCCAGCAGCGTAGGAGGTGAGCAGTTCTTC.

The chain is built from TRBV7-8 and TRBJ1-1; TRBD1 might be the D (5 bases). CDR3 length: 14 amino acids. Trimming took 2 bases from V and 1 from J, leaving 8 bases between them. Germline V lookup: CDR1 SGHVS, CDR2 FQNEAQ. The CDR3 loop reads CASSLTGTNTEAFF. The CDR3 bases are TGTGCCAGCAGCTTAACGGGGACGAACACTGAAGCTTTCTTT.

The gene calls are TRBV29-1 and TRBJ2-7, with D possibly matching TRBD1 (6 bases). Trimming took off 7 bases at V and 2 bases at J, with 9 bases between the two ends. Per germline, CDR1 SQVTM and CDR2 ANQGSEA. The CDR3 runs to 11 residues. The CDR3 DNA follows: TGCAGCGCGGGACAAACCTACGAGCAGTACTTC. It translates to CSAGQTYEQYF.

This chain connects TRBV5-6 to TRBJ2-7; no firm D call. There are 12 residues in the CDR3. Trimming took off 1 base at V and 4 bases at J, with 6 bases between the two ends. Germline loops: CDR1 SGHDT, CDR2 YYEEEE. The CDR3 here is CASSLHPYEQYF. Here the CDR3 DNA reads TGTGCCAGCAGCTTGCATCCTTACGAGCAGTACTTC.

CDR3 in amino acids: CASSNGRDLNEKLFF. The CDR3 coding sequence is TGCGCCAGCAGTAATGGACGGGATCTGAATGAAAAACTGTTTTTT. This rearrangement joins TRBV10-1 to TRBJ1-4, with D uncertain. V dropped 5 bases and J dropped 5 bases, with 15 bases sitting between them. The germline gives CDR1 WNHNN, CDR2 SYGVQD (reference sequence). CDR3 size: 15 residues.

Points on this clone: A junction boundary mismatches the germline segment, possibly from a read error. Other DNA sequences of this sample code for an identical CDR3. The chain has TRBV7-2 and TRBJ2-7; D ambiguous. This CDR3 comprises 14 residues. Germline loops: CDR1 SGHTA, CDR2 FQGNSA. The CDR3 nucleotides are TGTGCCAGCAGCCAGACACGTAACTCCTATGAGCAGTACTTC. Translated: CASSQTRNSYEQYF.